This T cell receptor beta chain came from a study of blood T cell repertoires in COVID-19. Study-wide context: Collection of acute and convalescent COVID-19 samples took place in the United States, Italy and Spain.

Trimming stripped 5 bases from V and 7 bases from J, with 21 bases between. CDR3 size: 16 residues. CDR1 MDHEN and CDR2 SYDVKM come from the germline V gene. Source study methods: Amplification with reference gene primers provided the estimates of nucleated cell counts. Clones were sequenced by immunoSEQ multiplex PCR, and TCRdb holds only the in-frame ones, with some missing. The DNA gave D and trimming, while V, J and clone size come from that table. The table lists approximately 36,000 clones, approximately 75% of them singletons. This TCR came from a human donor in a cohort sampled during active or convalescent COVID-19. The donor label of this sample is uncertain. Sequenced input: peripheral blood. The rearrangement links TRBV28 to TRBJ1-5; TRBD1 is a possible D gene (6 bases). For the CDR3, the DNA is TGTGCCAGCAGTCCCGCCCGACAGGCTCTTATCCAGCCCCAGCATTTT. It specifies CASSPARQALIQPQHF.